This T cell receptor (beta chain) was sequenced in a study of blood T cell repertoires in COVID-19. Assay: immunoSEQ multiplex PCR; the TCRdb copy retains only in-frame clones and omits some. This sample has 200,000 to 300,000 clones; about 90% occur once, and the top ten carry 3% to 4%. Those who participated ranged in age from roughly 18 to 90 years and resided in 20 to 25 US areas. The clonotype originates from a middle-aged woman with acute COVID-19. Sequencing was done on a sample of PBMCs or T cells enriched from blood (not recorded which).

The CDR3 region is CASSQGTSGRYEQYF. The CDR3 bases are TGTGCCAGCAGCCAAGGGACTAGCGGGAGGTACGAGCAGTACTTC. This sequence joins TRBV3-1 (or the pseudogene TRBV3-2) and TRBJ2-7; 14 nucleotides line up with TRBD2. The CDR3 is 15 residues long. The J segment lost 4 bases and the V segment lost 1 base, leaving 0 bases of the junction unmatched. Germline CDR1 and CDR2: LGHDT and YNNKEL (reference sequence).